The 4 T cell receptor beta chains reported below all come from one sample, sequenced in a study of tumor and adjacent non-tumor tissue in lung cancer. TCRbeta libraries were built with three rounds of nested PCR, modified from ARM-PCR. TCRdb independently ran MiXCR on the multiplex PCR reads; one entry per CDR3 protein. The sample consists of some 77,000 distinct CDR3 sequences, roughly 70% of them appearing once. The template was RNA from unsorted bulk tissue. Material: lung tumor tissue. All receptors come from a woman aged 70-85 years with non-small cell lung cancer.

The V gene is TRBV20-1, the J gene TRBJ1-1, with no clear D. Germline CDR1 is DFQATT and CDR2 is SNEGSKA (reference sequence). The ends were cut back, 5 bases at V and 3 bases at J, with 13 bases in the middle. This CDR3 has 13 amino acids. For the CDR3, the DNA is TGCAGTGCTGAGGCCGGGCACCACACTGAAGCTTTCTTT. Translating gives CSAEAGHHTEAFF.

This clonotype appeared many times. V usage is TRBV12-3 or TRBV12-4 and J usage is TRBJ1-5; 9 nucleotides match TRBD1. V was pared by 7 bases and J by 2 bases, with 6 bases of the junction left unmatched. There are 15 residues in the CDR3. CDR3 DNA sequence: TGTGCCAGCACCGTGGGGGACAGGGGCAATCAGCCCCAGCATTTT. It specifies CASTVGDRGNQPQHF.

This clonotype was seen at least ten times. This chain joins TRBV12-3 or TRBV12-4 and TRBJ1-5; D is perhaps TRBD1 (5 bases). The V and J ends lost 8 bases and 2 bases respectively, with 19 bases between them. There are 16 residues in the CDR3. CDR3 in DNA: TGTGCCAGCGGTCCCATGGGGGGAGCGGGCAATCAGCCCCAGCATTTT. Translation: CASGPMGGAGNQPQHF.

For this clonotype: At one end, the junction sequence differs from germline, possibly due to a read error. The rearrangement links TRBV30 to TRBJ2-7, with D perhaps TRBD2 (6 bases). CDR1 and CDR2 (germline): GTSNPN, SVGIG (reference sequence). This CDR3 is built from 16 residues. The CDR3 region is CAYERQAGSISYKQYF. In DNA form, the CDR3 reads TGTGCTTATGAACGGCAGGCCGGGAGTATCTCCTACAAGCAGTACTTC.